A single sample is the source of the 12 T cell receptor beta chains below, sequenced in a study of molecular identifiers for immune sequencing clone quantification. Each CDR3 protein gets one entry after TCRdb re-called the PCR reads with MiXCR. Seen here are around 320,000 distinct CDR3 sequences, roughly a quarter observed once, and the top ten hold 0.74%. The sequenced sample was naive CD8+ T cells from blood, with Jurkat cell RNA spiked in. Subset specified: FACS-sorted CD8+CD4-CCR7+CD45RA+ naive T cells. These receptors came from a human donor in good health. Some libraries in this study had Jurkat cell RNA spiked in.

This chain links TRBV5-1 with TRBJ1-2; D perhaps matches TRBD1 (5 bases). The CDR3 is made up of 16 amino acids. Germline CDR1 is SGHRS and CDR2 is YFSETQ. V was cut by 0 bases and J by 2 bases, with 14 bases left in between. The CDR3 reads CASSLDGGGSNYGYTF. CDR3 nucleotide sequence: TGCGCCAGCAGCTTGGACGGGGGGGGATCGAACTATGGCTACACCTTC.

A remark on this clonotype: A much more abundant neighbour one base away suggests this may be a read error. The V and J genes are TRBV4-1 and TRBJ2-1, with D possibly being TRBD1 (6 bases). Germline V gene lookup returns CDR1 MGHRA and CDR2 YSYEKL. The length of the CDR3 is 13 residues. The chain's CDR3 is CASSQGRGNAQFF. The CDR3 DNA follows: TGCGCCAGCAGCCAAGGCAGGGGCAATGCGCAGTTCTTC.

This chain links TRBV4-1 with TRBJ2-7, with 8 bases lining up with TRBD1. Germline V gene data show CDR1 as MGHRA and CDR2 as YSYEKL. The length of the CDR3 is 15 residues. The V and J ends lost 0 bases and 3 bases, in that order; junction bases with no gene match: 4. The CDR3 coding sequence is TGCGCCAGCAGCCAAGATAGGGACAGGTTCTACGAGCAGTACTTC. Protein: CASSQDRDRFYEQYF.

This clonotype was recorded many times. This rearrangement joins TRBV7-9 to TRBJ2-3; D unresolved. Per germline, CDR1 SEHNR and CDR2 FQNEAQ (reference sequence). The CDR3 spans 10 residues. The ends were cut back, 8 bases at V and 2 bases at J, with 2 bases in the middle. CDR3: CASATDTQYF. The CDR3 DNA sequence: TGTGCCAGCGCCACAGATACGCAGTATTTT.

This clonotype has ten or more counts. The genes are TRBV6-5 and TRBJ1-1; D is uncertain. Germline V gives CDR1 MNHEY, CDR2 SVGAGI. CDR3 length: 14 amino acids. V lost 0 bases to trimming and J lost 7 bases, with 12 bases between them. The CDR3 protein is CASSYSNAPIEAFF. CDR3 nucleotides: TGTGCCAGCAGTTACTCGAATGCACCGATTGAAGCTTTCTTT.

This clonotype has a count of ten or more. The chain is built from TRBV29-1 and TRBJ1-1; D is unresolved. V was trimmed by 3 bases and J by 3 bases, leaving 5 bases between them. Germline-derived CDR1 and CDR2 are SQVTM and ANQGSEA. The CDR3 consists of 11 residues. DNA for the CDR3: TGCAGCGTTGACGTATACACTGAAGCTTTCTTT. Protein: CSVDVYTEAFF. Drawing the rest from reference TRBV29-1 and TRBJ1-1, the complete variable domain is SAVISQKPSRDICQRGTSLTIQCQVDSQVTMMFWYRQQPGQSLTLIATANQGSEATYESGFVIDKFPISRPNLTFSTLTVSNMSPEDSSIYLCSVDVYTEAFFGQGTRLTVV.

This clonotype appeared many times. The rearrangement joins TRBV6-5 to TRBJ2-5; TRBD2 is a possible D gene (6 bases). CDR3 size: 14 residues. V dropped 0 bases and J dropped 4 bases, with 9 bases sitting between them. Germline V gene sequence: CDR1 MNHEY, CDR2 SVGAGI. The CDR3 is CASSYSEGSETQYF. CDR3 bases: TGTGCCAGCAGTTACTCGGAGGGGTCAGAGACCCAGTACTTC.

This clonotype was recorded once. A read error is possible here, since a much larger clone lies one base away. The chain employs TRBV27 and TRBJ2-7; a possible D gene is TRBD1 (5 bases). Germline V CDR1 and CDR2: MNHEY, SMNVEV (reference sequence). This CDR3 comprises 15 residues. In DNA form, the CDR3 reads TGTGCCAGCAGTTTGATGGGGCCCAGCTCCTACGAGCAGCACTTC. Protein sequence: CASSLMGPSSYEQHF.

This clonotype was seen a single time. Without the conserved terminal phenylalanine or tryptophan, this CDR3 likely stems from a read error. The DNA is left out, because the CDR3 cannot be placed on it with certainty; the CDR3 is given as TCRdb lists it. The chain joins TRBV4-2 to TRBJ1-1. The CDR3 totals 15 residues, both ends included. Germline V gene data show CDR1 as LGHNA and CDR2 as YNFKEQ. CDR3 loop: CASSQDSGPNTEAIY.

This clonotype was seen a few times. CDR3 residues: CASSLLRTGNLYEQYF. The CDR3, as DNA: TGCGCCAGCAGCCTACTTCGGACAGGGAACCTCTACGAGCAGTACTTC. The chain recombines TRBV4-3 with TRBJ2-7; 8 nucleotides align to TRBD1. From germline, CDR1 is LGHNA and CDR2 YSLEER. J lost 3 bases, V lost 4 bases, and 11 bases had no gene match. The CDR3 length is 16 residues.

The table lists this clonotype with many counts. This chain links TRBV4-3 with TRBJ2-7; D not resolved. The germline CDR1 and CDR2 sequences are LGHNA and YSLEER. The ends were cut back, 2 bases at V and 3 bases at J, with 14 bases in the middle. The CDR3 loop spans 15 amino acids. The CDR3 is CASSQSADQFYEQYF. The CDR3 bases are TGCGCCAGCAGCCAATCCGCAGATCAGTTCTACGAGCAGTACTTC.

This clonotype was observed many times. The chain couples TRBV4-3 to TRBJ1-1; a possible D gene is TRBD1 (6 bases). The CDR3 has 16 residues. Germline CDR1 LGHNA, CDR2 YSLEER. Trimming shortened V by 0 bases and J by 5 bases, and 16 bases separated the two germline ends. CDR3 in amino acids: CASSQDLRGGVTEAFF. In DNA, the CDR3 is TGCGCCAGCAGCCAAGATCTGAGAGGGGGAGTTACTGAAGCTTTCTTT.